The clone carrying this T cell receptor beta chain came up many times. What it binds is not known. This entry is derived from a study of T cell repertoires in cytomegalovirus infection. Across the study: It was the public TCR beta signatures that indicated both CMV infection and matching HLA type.

Study-wide points: Predominance within the ex vivo response was attributable to HLA-C-restricted CMV-specific TCR beta clonotypes. Identification of carriers of CMV plus the relevant HLA was performed using cumulative public TCR beta family frequency.

This CDR3 has 15 residues. Germline-derived CDR1 and CDR2 are SGHTA and FQGNSA. V was pared by 1 base and J by 9 bases, with 4 bases of the junction left unmatched. TCRdb reanalysed the reads using MiXCR and keeps one entry per CDR3 protein. The sample holds just under 300,000 distinct CDR3 sequences, roughly a tenth seen once. This clonotype originated in a human donor in good health (CMV status not recorded). Some clones in this sample may be carry-over from other donors' samples. V gene TRBV7-2 combines with J gene TRBJ2-3, with 13 bases matching TRBD2. The sequencing sample was made of PBMCs. CDR3 in DNA: TGTGCCAGCAGCTTAGAACTAGCGGGGGGGAGGACGCAGTATTTT. It translates to CASSLELAGGRTQYF.